This note documents a single T cell receptor beta chain sequence. This specimen comes from a study of blood T cell repertoires in COVID-19. The method was immunoSEQ multiplex PCR; TCRdb's version includes in-frame clones alone and lacks a portion of them. The sample contains about 250,000 clones, about 88% of which appear only once. CDR3 length equals 14 residues. Germline values: CDR1 SGHTA, CDR2 FQGNSA. With V trimmed by 6 bases and J by 6 bases, 3 bases remained unmatched. This TCR derives from a woman between 40 and 55 years old who had recovered from COVID-19. The sequencing input was peripheral blood. The gene calls are TRBV7-2 and TRBJ2-2; TRBD1 matches 11 bases. CDR3: CASRVGQGAGELFF. CDR3 in DNA: TGTGCCAGCAGGGTGGGACAGGGGGCCGGGGAGCTGTTTTTT.